The rows below give T cell receptor beta chains drawn from one sample of a study of blood T cell repertoires in COVID-19. The method was immunoSEQ multiplex PCR; TCRdb's version includes in-frame clones alone and lacks a portion of them. Among 200,000 to 250,000 clones listed, 65% to 90% were seen once. Sequenced: peripheral blood. The receptors shown here come from a woman between 50 and 59 years old with acute or convalescent COVID-19. CDR3s include the opening cysteine and the closing phenylalanine or tryptophan. The order of the fields is J gene, V gene, D gene, clone size, CDR3 DNA, CDR3 protein. D genes are given only for firm matches. Clone size, where shown, is once, few, many, or a class for clones that have expanded.

TRBJ2-1,TRBV4-1,TRBD2,NA,TGCGCCAGCAGCCAAGTGGGGGGGGAGCAGTTCTTC,CASSQVGGEQFF
TRBJ2-1,TRBV3-1/TRBV3-2,TRBD2,NA,TGTGCCAGCAATCCAACCGGGACTAGCGGGATTAATGAGCAGTTCTTC,CASNPTGTSGINEQFF
TRBJ2-5,TRBV13,TRBD2,NA,TGTGCCAGCAGCTTACCGGCTGGCGCGGGGGGTGGAGAGACCCAGTACTTC,CASSLPAGAGGGETQYF
TRBJ2-1,TRBV10-2,NA,NA,TGCGCCAGCAGTGAGTCGGCGGCTCCCCCCCGGAATGAGCAGTTCTTC,CASSESAAPPRNEQFF
TRBJ1-3,TRBV30,TRBD1,few,TGTGCCGGGCTCACGGACAGGGGTAAAGGCCCTGGAAACACCATATATTTT,CAGLTDRGKGPGNTIYF
TRBJ1-1,TRBV5-5,NA,NA,TGTGCCAGCAGCTTGCGTATGGGGCCGGGCCCTTACACTGAAGCTTTCTTT,CASSLRMGPGPYTEAFF
TRBJ2-7,TRBV28,TRBD1,NA,TGTGCCAGCAGTTTAAGGGACAGGGTCAACGAGCAGTACTTC,CASSLRDRVNEQYF
TRBJ1-2,TRBV15,NA,NA,TGTGCCACCAGCAGAGAACGTGTCGGCTCGGGGGGCTATGGCTACACCTTC,CATSRERVGSGGYGYTF
TRBJ2-5,TRBV6-1,TRBD1,NA,TGTGCCAGCAGTGAAGCGGACAGGGGGCAGGAGACCCAGTACTTC,CASSEADRGQETQYF
TRBJ1-1,TRBV6-5,NA,NA,TGTGCCAGCAGTTACGGTGGGCAGGCTGCGAGTGAAGCTTTCTTT,CASSYGGQAASEAFF
TRBJ2-7,TRBV3-1/TRBV3-2,NA,NA,TGTGCCAGCAGCCAAGATTGGAGTAGCTACGAGCAGTACTTC,CASSQDWSSYEQYF
TRBJ1-5,TRBV28,NA,NA,TGTGCCAGCAGTTTGGCACCTTTTAGCAATCAGCCCCAGCATTTT,CASSLAPFSNQPQHF
TRBJ2-5,TRBV5-6,NA,once,TGTGCCAGCAGCTTGAGGGGCCAAGAGACCCAGTACTTC,CASSLRGQETQYF
TRBJ2-7,TRBV11-2,TRBD2,NA,TGTGCCAGCAGCTTAGGGGGGGGAACCTCCTACGAGCAGTACTTC,CASSLGGGTSYEQYF
TRBJ1-1,TRBV27,NA,NA,TGTGCCAGCAGTTCCTCCCAGGGGTGGGGAGCTGAAGCTTTCTTT,CASSSSQGWGAEAFF
TRBJ2-7,TRBV7-9,TRBD2,NA,TGTGCCAGCAGCCTACCCGATTTGGGACGGGGGGGTGAGGTGCAGTACTTC,CASSLPDLGRGGEVQYF
TRBJ1-4,TRBV7-9,TRBD1,few,TGTGCCAGCAGCCTCGCACAGGGGGCGCGGGAAAAACTGTTTTTT,CASSLAQGAREKLFF
TRBJ1-1,TRBV4-1,TRBD1,NA,TGCGCCAGCAGCCAAGCAACCGGGACAGGGTCCCTGAACACTGAAGCTTTCTTT,CASSQATGTGSLNTEAFF
TRBJ1-3,TRBV7-2,NA,NA,TGTGCCAGCAGCCTGTTAGGGACAAACTCTGGAAACACCATATATTTT,CASSLLGTNSGNTIYF
TRBJ1-1,TRBV28,NA,NA,TGTGCCAGCAGTCCCCCAGGGGATCTTACTGAAGCTTTCTTT,CASSPPGDLTEAFF
TRBJ2-1,TRBV5-4,NA,NA,TGTGCCAGCATCGATATAAGGGACTTCGGATACAATGAGCAGTTCTTC,CASIDIRDFGYNEQFF
TRBJ2-2,TRBV30,NA,once,TGTGCCTGGAGGCCGGGAATAATCTATTCCGGGGAGCTGTTTTTT,CAWRPGIIYSGELFF
TRBJ1-4,TRBV5-6,NA,NA,TGTGCCAGCAGCCCGACAGGACTGGATGAAAAACTGTTTTTT,CASSPTGLDEKLFF
TRBJ2-7,TRBV6-5,TRBD1,NA,TGTGCCAGCAGTAAGGCCGGGACAGAGCCCTACGAGCAGTACTTC,CASSKAGTEPYEQYF
TRBJ1-6,TRBV3-1/TRBV3-2,NA,few,TGTGCCAGCAGCCAAACCACAGGTATATCTAATTCACCCCTCCACTTT,CASSQTTGISNSPLHF
TRBJ1-5,TRBV6-2/TRBV6-3,NA,NA,TGTGCCAGCAGTTACACCGGGGAGAAACAGCCCCAGCATTTT,CASSYTGEKQPQHF
TRBJ1-2,TRBV20-1,NA,few,TGCAGTGCTAGTCCCCGGGGGGACCCGTATGGCTACACCTTC,CSASPRGDPYGYTF
TRBJ1-6,TRBV3-1/TRBV3-2,NA,once,TGTGCCAGCAGCCAAGTTATCCAGAATAATTCACCCCTCCACTTT,CASSQVIQNNSPLHF
TRBJ1-1,TRBV7-9,TRBD1,many,TGTGCCAGCAGCGGGGACAGTCGGGCTTTCTTT,CASSGDSRAFF
TRBJ2-2,TRBV21-1,NA,NA,TGTGCCAGCAGCTACGGACAGGGCCCCGGAGCGAACACCGGGGAGCTGTTTTTT,CASSYGQGPGANTGELFF